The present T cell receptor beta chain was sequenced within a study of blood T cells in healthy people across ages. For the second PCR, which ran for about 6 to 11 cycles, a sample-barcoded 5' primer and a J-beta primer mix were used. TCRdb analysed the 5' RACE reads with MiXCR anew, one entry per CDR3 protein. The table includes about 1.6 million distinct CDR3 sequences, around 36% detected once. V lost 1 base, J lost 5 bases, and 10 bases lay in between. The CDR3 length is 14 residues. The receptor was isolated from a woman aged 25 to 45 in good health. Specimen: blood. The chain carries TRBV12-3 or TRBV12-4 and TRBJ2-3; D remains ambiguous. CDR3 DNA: TGTGCCAGCAGTTTAGGGCCCGAAGGAGATACGCAGTATTTT. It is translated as CASSLGPEGDTQYF.